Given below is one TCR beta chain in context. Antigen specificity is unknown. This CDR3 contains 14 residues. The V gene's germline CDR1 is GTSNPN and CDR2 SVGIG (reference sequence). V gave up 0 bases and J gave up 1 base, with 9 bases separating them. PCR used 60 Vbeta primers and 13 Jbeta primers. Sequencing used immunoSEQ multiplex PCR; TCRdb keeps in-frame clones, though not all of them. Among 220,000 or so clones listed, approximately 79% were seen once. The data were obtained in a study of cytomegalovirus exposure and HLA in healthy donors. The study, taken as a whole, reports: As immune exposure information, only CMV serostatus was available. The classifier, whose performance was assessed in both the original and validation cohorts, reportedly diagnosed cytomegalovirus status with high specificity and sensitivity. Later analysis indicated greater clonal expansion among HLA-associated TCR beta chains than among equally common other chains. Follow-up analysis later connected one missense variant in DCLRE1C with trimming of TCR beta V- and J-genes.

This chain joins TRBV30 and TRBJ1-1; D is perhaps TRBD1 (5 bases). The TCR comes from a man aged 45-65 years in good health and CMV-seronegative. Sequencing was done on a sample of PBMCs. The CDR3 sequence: CAWSVQGENTEAFF. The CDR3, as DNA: TGTGCCTGGAGTGTTCAGGGCGAGAACACTGAAGCTTTCTTT.